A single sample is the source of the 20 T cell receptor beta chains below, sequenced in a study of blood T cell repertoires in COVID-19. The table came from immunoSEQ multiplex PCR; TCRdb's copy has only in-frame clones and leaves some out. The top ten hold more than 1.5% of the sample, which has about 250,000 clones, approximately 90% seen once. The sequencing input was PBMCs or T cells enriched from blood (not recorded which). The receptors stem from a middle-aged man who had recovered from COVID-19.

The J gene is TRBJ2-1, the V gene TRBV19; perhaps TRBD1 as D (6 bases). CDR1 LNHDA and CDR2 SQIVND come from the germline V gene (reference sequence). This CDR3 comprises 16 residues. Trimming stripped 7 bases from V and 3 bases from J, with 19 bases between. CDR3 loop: CASTLTGTTYYNEQFF. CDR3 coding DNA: TGTGCCAGTACCCTAACCGGGACAACATACTACAATGAGCAGTTCTTC.

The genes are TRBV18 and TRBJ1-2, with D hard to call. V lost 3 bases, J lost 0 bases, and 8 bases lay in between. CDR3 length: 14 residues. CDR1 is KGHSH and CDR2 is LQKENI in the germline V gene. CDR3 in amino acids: CASSPVQSNYGYTF. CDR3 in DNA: TGTGCCAGCTCACCGGTACAGTCTAACTATGGCTACACCTTC. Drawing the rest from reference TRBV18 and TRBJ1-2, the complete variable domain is NAGVMQNPRHLVRRRGQEARLRCSPMKGHSHVYWYRQLPEEGLKFMVYLQKENIIDESGMPKERFSAEFPKEGPSILRIQQVVRGDSAAYFCASSPVQSNYGYTFGSGTRLTVV.

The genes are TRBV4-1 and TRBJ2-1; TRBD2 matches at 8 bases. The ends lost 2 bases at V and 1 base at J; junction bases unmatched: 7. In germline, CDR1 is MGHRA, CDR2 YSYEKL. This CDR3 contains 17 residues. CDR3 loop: CASSQLGLARSYNEQFF. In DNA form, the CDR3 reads TGCGCCAGCAGCCAACTAGGACTAGCTCGATCCTACAATGAGCAGTTCTTC.

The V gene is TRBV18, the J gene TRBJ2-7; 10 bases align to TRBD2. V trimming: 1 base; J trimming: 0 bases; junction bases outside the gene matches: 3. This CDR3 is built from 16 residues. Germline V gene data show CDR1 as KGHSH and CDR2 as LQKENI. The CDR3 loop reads CASSPLLAGVSYEQYF. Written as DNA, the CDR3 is TGTGCCAGCTCACCACTTCTAGCGGGAGTCTCCTACGAGCAGTACTTC.

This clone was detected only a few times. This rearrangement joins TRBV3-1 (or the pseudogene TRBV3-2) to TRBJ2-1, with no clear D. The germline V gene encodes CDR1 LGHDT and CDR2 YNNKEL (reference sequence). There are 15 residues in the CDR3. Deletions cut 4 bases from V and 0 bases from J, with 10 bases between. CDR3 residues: CASSPLRLSYNEQFF. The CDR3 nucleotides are TGTGCCAGCAGCCCGCTAAGACTCTCCTACAATGAGCAGTTCTTC.

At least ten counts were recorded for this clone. The CDR3 loop is CATRPQNEQYF. The CDR3 nucleotides are TGTGCCACCCGCCCACAGAACGAGCAGTACTTC. V gene TRBV2 combines with J gene TRBJ2-7; D is unclear. With 10 bases removed from V and 5 bases from J, the gap between germline ends came to 12 bases. Germline V gene lookup returns CDR1 SNHLY and CDR2 FYNNEI. This CDR3 is 11 amino acids long.

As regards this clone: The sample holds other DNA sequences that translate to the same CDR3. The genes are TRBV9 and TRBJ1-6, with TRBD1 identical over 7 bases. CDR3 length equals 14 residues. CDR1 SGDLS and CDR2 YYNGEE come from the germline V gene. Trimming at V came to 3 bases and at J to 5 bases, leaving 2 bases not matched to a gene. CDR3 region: CASSAGTDNSPLHF. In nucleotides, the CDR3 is TGTGCCAGCAGCGCGGGGACAGATAATTCACCCCTCCACTTT.

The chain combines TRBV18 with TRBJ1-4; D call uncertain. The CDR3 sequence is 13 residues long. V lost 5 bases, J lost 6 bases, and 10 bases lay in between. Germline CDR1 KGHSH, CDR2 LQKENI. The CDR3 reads CASSAGQDEKLFF. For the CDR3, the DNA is TGTGCCAGCTCAGCGGGTCAAGATGAAAAACTGTTTTTT.

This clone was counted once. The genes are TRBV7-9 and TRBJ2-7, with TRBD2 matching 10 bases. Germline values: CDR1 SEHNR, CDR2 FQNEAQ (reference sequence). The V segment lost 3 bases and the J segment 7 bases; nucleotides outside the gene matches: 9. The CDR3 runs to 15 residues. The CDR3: CASSLASGRLNEQYF. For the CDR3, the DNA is TGTGCCAGCAGCTTGGCTAGCGGGAGACTGAATGAGCAGTACTTC.

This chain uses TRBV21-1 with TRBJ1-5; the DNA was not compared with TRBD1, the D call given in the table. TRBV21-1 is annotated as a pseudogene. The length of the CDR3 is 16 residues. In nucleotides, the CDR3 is TGTGCCAGCAGCGCCCCGGGACACTATAGCAATCAGCCCCAGCATTTT. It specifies CASSAPGHYSNQPQHF.

DNA for the CDR3: TGTGCCAGCAGTTTAACGGCAGGGCGGAATGAGCAGTTCTTC. This encodes CASSLTAGRNEQFF. This chain connects TRBV28 to TRBJ2-1, with D possibly TRBD1 on 5 matching bases. The germline V and J ends were trimmed by 2 bases and 7 bases, with 12 bases remaining between them. This CDR3 is 14 amino acids long. The germline CDR1 and CDR2 sequences are MDHEN and SYDVKM.

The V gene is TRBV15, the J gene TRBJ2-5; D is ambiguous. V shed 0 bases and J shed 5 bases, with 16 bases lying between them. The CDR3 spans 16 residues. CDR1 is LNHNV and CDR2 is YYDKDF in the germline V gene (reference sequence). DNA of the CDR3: TGTGCCACCAGCAGAGATCGTAGTCTAGTTGGGGAGACCCAGTACTTC. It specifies CATSRDRSLVGETQYF.

The CDR3 spells CASSQLTGGSYNEQFF. The CDR3 region has the DNA TGCGCCAGCAGCCAATTAACAGGGGGCTCCTACAATGAGCAGTTCTTC. This chain joins TRBV4-1 and TRBJ2-1, with TRBD1 matching over 8 bases. This CDR3 has 16 amino acids. V lost 2 bases, J lost 0 bases, and 3 bases stayed unmatched. Germline CDR1 and CDR2: MGHRA and YSYEKL.

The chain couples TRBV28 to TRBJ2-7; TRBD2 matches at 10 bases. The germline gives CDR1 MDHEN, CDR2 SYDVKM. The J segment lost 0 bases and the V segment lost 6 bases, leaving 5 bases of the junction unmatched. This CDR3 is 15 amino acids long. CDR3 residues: CASSPLAGNSYEQYF. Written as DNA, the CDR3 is TGTGCCAGCAGCCCACTAGCGGGGAACTCCTACGAGCAGTACTTC.

CDR3 bases: TGTGCCAGCAGCCAAGAAAGGGACGGGGGAGCCTACGAGCAGTACTTC. Its protein is CASSQERDGGAYEQYF. The genes are TRBV4-2 and TRBJ2-7, with D possibly being TRBD2 (6 bases). The germline V and J ends were trimmed by 0 bases and 2 bases, with 14 bases remaining between them. Germline CDR1 and CDR2: LGHNA and YNFKEQ. The CDR3 is 16 amino acids.

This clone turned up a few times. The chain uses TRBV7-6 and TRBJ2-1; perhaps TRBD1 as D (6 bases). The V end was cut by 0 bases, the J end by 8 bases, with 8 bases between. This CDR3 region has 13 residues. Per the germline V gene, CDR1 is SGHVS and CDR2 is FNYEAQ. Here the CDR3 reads CASSLAYRDEQFF. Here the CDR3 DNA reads TGTGCCAGCAGCTTAGCTTACAGGGATGAGCAGTTCTTC.

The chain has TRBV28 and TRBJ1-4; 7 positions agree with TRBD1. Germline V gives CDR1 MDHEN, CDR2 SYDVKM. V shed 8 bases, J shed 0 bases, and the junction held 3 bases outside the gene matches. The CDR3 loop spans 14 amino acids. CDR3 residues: CASGGQATNEKLFF. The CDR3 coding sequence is TGTGCCAGCGGAGGACAGGCAACTAATGAAAAACTGTTTTTT.

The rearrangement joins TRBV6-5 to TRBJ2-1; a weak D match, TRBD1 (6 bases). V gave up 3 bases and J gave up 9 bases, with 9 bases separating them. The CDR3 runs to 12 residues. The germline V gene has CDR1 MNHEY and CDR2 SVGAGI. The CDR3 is CASSYRGGEQFF. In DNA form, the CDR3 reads TGTGCCAGCAGTTATCGAGGGGGTGAGCAGTTCTTC.

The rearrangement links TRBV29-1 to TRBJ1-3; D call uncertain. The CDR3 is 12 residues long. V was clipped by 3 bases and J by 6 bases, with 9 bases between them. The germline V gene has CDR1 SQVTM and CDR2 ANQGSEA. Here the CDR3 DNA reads TGCAGCGTTGAGAGTGAAGAAAACACCATATATTTT. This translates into CSVESEENTIYF.

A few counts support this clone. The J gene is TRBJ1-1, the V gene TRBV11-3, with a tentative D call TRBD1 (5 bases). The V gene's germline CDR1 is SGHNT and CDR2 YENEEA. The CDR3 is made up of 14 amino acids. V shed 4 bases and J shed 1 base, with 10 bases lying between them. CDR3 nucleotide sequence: TGTGCCAGCAGCTCTGGGGCTACGAACACTGAAGCTTTCTTT. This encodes CASSSGATNTEAFF.